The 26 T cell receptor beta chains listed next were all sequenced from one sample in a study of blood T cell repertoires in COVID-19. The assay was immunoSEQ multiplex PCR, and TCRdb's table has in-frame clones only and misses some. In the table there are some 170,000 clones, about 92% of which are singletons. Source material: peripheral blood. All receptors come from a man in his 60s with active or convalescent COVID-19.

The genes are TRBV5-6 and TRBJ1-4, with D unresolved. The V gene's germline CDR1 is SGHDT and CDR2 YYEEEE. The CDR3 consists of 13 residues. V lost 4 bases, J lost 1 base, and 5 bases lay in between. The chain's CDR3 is CASSAGTNEKLFF. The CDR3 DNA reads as TGTGCCAGCAGCGCGGGAACTAATGAAAAACTGTTTTTT.

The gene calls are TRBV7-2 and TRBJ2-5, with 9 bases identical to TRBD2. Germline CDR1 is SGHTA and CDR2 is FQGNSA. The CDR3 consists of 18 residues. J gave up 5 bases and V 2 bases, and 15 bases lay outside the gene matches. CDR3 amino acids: CASSLRPRRAGGRETQYF. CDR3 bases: TGTGCCAGCAGCTTAAGACCCCGACGGGCGGGGGGGCGTGAGACCCAGTACTTC.

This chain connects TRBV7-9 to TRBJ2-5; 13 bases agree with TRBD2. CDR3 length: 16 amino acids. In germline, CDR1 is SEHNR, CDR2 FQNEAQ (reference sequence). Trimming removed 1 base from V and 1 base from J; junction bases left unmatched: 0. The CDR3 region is CASSLGLAGGQETQYF. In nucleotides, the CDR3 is TGTGCCAGCAGCTTAGGACTAGCGGGGGGCCAAGAGACCCAGTACTTC.

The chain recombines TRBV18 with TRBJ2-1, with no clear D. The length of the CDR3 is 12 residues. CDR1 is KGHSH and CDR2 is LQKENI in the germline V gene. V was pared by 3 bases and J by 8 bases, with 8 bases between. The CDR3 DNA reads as TGTGCCAGCTCACCGCGCCGGGATGAGCAGTTCTTC. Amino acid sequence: CASSPRRDEQFF.

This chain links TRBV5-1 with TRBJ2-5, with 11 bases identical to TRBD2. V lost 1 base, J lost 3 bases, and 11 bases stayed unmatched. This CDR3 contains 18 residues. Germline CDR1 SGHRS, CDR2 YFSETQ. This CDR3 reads CASSLTPPGSGGEETQYF. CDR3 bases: TGCGCCAGCAGCTTGACCCCCCCAGGTAGCGGGGGGGAAGAGACCCAGTACTTC. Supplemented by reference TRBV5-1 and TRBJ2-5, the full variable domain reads KAGVTQTPRYLIKTRGQQVTLSCSPISGHRSVSWYQQTPGQGLQFLFEYFSETQRNKGNFPGRFSGRQFSNSRSEMNVSTLELGDSALYLCASSLTPPGSGGEETQYFGPGTRLLVL.

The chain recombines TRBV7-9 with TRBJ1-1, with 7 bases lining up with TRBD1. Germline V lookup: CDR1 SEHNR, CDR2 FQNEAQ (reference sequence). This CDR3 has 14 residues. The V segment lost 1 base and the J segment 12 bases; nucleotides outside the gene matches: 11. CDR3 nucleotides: TGTGCCAGCAGCTTAGTCGGTCCAGGGGGTTTAACTTTCTTT. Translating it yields CASSLVGPGGLTFF.

CDR3 residues: CASSYGGTGGRSPLHF. In DNA form, the CDR3 reads TGTGCCAGCAGTTACGGGGGGACAGGGGGACGTTCACCCCTCCACTTT. The rearrangement joins TRBV6-2 or TRBV6-3 to TRBJ1-6; 11 positions match TRBD1. The CDR3 covers 16 residues. Germline lookup yields CDR1 MNHEY and CDR2 SVGEGT. The junction had 6 bases not matched to a gene; V was cut back by 2 bases and J by 9 bases.

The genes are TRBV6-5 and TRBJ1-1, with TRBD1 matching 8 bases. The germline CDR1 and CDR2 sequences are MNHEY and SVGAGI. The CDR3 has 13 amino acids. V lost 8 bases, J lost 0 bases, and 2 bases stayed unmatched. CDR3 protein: CASGQGLNTEAFF. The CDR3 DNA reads TGTGCCAGCGGACAGGGTCTGAACACTGAAGCTTTCTTT.

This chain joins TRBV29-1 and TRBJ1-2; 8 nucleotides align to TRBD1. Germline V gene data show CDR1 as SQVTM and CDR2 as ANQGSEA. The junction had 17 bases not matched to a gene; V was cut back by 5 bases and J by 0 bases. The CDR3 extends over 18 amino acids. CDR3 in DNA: TGCAGCGTTTCTGGTCGACAAGGGACAGGAACGACTAACTATGGCTACACCTTC. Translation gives CSVSGRQGTGTTNYGYTF.

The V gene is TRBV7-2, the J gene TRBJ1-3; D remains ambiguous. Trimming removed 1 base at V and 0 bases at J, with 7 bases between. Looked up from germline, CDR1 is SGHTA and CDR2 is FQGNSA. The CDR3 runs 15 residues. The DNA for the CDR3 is TGTGCCAGCAGCTTAGGGGCACTCTCTGGAAACACCATATATTTT. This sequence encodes CASSLGALSGNTIYF.

As DNA, the CDR3 is TGTGCTAGTGGTTTGGGACCCGGACAGGGCGGTAGCGAGCAGTACTTC. Translation gives CASGLGPGQGGSEQYF. V is TRBV12-5 and J is TRBJ2-7; TRBD1 aligns across 8 bases. Trimming took 1 base from V and 6 from J; bases not matched to a gene: 11. Germline assignment: CDR1 LGHNT and CDR2 FRNRAP. The CDR3 is 16 residues long.

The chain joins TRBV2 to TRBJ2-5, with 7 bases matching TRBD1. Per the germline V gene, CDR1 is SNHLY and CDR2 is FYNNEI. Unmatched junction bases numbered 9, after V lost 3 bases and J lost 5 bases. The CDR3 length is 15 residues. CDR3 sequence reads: CASSDRGTERETQYF. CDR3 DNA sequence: TGTGCCAGCAGTGATAGGGGGACAGAGAGGGAGACCCAGTACTTC.

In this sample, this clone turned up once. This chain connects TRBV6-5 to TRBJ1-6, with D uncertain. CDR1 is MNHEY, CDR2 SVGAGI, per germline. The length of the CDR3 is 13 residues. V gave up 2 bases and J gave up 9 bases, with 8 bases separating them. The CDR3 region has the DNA TGTGCCAGCAGTTACGAACAGTTTTCACCCCTCCACTTT. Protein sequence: CASSYEQFSPLHF.

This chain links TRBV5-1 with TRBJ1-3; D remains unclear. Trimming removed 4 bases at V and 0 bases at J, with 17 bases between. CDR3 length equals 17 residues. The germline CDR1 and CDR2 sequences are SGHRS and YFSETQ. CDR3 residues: CASSTDTSSYSGNTIYF. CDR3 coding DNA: TGCGCCAGCAGCACTGACACCTCCAGTTACTCTGGAAACACCATATATTTT.

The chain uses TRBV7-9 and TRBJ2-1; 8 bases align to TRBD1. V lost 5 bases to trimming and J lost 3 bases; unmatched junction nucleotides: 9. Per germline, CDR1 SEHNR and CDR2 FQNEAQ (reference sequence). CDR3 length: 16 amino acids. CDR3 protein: CASSDPRTGNYNEQFF. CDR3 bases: TGTGCCAGCAGCGACCCTCGGACAGGGAACTACAATGAGCAGTTCTTC.

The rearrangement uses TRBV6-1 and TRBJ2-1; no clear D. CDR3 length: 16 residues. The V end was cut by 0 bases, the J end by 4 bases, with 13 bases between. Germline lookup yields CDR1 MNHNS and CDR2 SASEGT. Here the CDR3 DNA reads TGTGCCAGCAGTGAAGCGGTAGGAGAACCTTACAATGAGCAGTTCTTC. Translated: CASSEAVGEPYNEQFF.

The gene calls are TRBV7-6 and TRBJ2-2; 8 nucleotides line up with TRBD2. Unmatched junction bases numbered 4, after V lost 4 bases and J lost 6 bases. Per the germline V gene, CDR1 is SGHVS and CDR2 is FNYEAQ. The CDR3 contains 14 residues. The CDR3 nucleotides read TGTGCCAGCAGCTCCGGGGGGGCGTCCGGGGAGCTGTTTTTT. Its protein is CASSSGGASGELFF.

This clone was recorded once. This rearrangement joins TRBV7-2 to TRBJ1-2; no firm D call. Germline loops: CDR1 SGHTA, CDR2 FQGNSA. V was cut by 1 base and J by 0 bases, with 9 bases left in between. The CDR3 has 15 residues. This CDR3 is CASSLVPPANYGYTF. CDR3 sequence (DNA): TGTGCCAGCAGCTTAGTCCCCCCGGCTAACTATGGCTACACCTTC.

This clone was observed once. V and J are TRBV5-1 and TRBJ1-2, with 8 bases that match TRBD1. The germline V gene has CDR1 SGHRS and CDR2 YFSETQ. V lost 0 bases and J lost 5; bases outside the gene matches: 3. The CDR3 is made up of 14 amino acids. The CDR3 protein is CASSLEGQEYGYTF. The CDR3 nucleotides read TGCGCCAGCAGCTTGGAGGGACAGGAGTATGGCTACACCTTC. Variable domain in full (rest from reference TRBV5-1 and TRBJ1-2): KAGVTQTPRYLIKTRGQQVTLSCSPISGHRSVSWYQQTPGQGLQFLFEYFSETQRNKGNFPGRFSGRQFSNSRSEMNVSTLELGDSALYLCASSLEGQEYGYTFGSGTRLTVV.

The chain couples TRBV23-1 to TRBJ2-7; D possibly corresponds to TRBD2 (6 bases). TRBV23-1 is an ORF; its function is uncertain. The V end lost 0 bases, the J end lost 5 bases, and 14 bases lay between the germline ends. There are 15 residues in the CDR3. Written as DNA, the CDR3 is TGCGCCAGCAGTCAATCGTGGGGAGGAGGTAACGAGCAGTACTTC. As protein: CASSQSWGGGNEQYF.

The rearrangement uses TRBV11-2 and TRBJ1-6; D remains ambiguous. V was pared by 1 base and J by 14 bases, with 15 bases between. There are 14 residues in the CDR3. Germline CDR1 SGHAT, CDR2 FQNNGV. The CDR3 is CASSLGQAVGSLHF. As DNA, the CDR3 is TGTGCCAGCAGCTTAGGGCAGGCAGTTGGATCCCTCCACTTT.

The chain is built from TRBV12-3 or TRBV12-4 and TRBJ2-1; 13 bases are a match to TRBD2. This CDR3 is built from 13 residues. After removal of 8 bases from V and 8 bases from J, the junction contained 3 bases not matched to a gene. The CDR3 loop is CASRGLAGYEQFF. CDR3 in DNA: TGTGCCAGCCGGGGACTAGCGGGATATGAGCAGTTCTTC.

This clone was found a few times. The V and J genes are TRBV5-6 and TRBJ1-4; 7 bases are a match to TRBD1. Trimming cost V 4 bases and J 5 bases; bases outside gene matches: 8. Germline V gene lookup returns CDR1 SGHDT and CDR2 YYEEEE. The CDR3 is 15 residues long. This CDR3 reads CASSAPGQPNEKLFF. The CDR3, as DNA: TGTGCCAGCAGCGCCCCGGGACAGCCGAATGAAAAACTGTTTTTT.

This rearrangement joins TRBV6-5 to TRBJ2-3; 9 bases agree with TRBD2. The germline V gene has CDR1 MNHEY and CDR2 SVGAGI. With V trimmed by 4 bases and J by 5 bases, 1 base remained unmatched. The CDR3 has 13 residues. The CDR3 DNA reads TGTGCCAGCAGTTTAGCGGGAGTAGATACGCAGTATTTT. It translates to CASSLAGVDTQYF.

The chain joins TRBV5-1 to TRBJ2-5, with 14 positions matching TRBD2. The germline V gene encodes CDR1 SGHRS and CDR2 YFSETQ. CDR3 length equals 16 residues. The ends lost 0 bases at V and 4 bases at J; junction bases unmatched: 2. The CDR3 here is CASSLEGLAGVETQYF. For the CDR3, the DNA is TGCGCCAGCAGCTTGGAGGGACTAGCGGGAGTAGAGACCCAGTACTTC.

The DNA of the CDR3 is TGTGCCAGCAGTGAAGGGAGGAAGGGGGCAGGAGGCTACACCTTC. Protein: CASSEGRKGAGGYTF. The chain uses TRBV2 and TRBJ1-2; 7 bases match TRBD1. CDR3 length: 15 residues. Per the germline V gene, CDR1 is SNHLY and CDR2 is FYNNEI. The V segment lost 1 base and the J segment 8 bases; nucleotides outside the gene matches: 10.